The entry below gives a single T cell receptor beta chain sequence along with its context. Its cognate antigen is unknown. This entry comes from a study of blood T cells in healthy people across ages. Study context: Capturing about one barcoded beta molecule per two T cells was achieved by template switching.

The CDR3 has 15 residues. V was shortened by 7 bases and J by 5 bases, with 18 bases between the two germline ends. CDR1 is LNHDA and CDR2 is SQIVND in the germline V gene (reference sequence). Sample-barcoded 5' priming and a J-beta primer mix drove a second PCR of roughly 7 to 11 cycles. Each CDR3 protein gets one entry after TCRdb re-called the 5' RACE reads with MiXCR. The top ten clones hold less than 25% of a sample with 700,000 or so distinct CDR3 sequences, about a fifth of them seen once. Ranging in age from about 6 to 90, the donors were healthy Caucasian individuals from Russia. Per sample, extraction of total RNA gave at least 5 micrograms in every case. Whole-study findings and limits: The study found more naive CD4+ cells and higher diversity in long-lived than aged donors.

The V call is TRBV19, the J call TRBJ2-1; a weak D match, TRBD2 (7 bases). The sample consisted of blood. The sequence derives from a man aged 65 to 79 in good health. The CDR3 sequence: CASTLGGGGNNEQFF. CDR3 in DNA: TGTGCCAGTACCCTTGGGGGGGGCGGAAACAATGAGCAGTTCTTC.